The 23 T cell receptor beta chains presented below share a single source sample, sequenced in a study of long-term antiretroviral therapy in people with HIV. At survey level, the immunoSEQ assay was run in its v3.0 version. Data came from immunoSEQ multiplex PCR; TCRdb stores just in-frame clones and leaves some out. The top ten clones hold 3.8% of a sample with about 28,000 clones, approximately 83% of them seen once. This material consisted of unsorted PBMCs, taken 0.8 years before starting antiretroviral therapy. The receptors derive from a man younger than 35 with HIV.

The V gene is TRBV9, the J gene TRBJ1-4, with 9 bases lining up with TRBD1. J lost 6 bases, V lost 3 bases, and 3 bases had no gene match. Germline V lookup: CDR1 SGDLS, CDR2 YYNGEE. The CDR3 covers 14 residues. The chain's CDR3 is CASSGTGEHEKLFF. The CDR3 nucleotides are TGTGCCAGCAGCGGGACAGGGGAGCATGAAAAACTGTTTTTT. The full variable domain, completed using reference TRBV9 and TRBJ1-4, is DSGVTQTPKHLITATGQRVTLRCSPRSGDLSVYWYQQSLDQGLQFLIQYYNGEERAKGNILERFSAQQFPDLHSELNLSSLELGDSALYFCASSGTGEHEKLFFGSGTQLSVL.

Note on this clone: Other DNA sequences in this sample translate to the same CDR3. This chain connects TRBV13 to TRBJ2-4; 8 nucleotides agree with TRBD2. CDR1 is PRHDT, CDR2 FYEKMQ, per germline (reference sequence). Germline trimming cut 3 bases from V and 1 base from J; bases unmatched to any gene: 5. The CDR3 covers 16 residues. In DNA form, the CDR3 reads TGTGCCAGCAGCTTTAGCGGGGAGGCGGCCAAAAACATTCAGTACTTC. Its protein is CASSFSGEAAKNIQYF.

V gene TRBV11-2 combines with J gene TRBJ2-7; 7 bases match TRBD2. From germline, CDR1 is SGHAT and CDR2 FQNNGV. V trimming: 8 bases; J trimming: 3 bases; junction bases outside the gene matches: 7. The CDR3 sequence is 13 residues long. CDR3 sequence: CASSPWGGYEQYF. In nucleotides, the CDR3 is TGTGCCAGCTCCCCATGGGGGGGCTACGAGCAGTACTTC.

This chain connects TRBV5-1 to TRBJ1-1; no reliable D call. V lost 0 bases and J lost 2, with 8 bases in between. This CDR3 contains 14 residues. From germline, CDR1 is SGHRS and CDR2 YFSETQ. This CDR3 reads CASSLAQANTEAFF. The CDR3, as DNA: TGCGCCAGCAGCTTGGCGCAAGCTAACACTGAAGCTTTCTTT.

The chain uses TRBV6-5 and TRBJ1-1; D is perhaps TRBD1 (5 bases). Germline V gene sequence: CDR1 MNHEY, CDR2 SVGAGI. The V end lost 8 bases, the J end lost 4 bases, and 14 bases lay between the germline ends. This CDR3 contains 13 residues. This chain's CDR3 is CASFRVRGTEAFF. The CDR3, as DNA: TGTGCCAGCTTTCGAGTAAGGGGCACTGAAGCTTTCTTT.

The chain employs TRBV5-5 and TRBJ1-5, with 7 nucleotides matching TRBD1. The CDR3 contains 14 residues. After removal of 3 bases from V and 6 bases from J, the junction contained 6 bases not matched to a gene. The germline CDR1 and CDR2 sequences are SGHKS and YYEKEE (reference sequence). In DNA, the CDR3 is TGTGCCAGCAGCTCGGGACAGAGGGGTCAGCCCCAGCATTTT. This gives the protein CASSSGQRGQPQHF. Drawing the rest from reference TRBV5-5 and TRBJ1-5, the complete variable domain is DAGVTQSPTHLIKTRGQQVTLRCSPISGHKSVSWYQQVLGQGPQFIFQYYEKEERGRGNFPDRFSARQFPNYSSELNVNALLLGDSALYLCASSSGQRGQPQHFGDGTRLSIL.

The rearrangement uses TRBV6-1 and TRBJ2-3; 9 bases map to TRBD2. Germline trimming cut 1 base from V and 3 bases from J; bases unmatched to any gene: 5. The CDR3 totals 16 residues. Germline V CDR1 and CDR2: MNHNS, SASEGT. Here the CDR3 DNA reads TGTGCCAGCAGTGAAGTACTAGCGGGCGGAACAGATACGCAGTATTTT. It codes for CASSEVLAGGTDTQYF.

This chain connects TRBV7-2 to TRBJ2-7; D unresolved. Looked up from germline, CDR1 is SGHTA and CDR2 is FQGNSA. Trimming left V 6 bases short and J 3 bases short, with 9 bases between. The CDR3 extends over 12 amino acids. In nucleotides, the CDR3 is TGTGCCAGCAGTTTTAGCAACTACGAGCAGTACTTC. Translating gives CASSFSNYEQYF. Combining the CDR3 with reference TRBV7-2 and TRBJ2-7 gives the whole variable domain GAGVSQSPSNKVTEKGKDVELRCDPISGHTALYWYRQSLGQGLEFLIYFQGNSAPDKSGLPSDRFSAERTGGSVSTLTIQRTQQEDSAVYLCASSFSNYEQYFGPGTRLTVT.

This sequence joins TRBV11-2 and TRBJ1-1; 7 nucleotides align to TRBD1. In germline, CDR1 is SGHAT, CDR2 FQNNGV. Trimming at V came to 6 bases and at J to 1 base, leaving 2 bases not matched to a gene. The CDR3 runs to 13 residues. DNA of the CDR3: TGTGCCAGCAGGCGACAGGGGAACACTGAAGCTTTCTTT. Translated, it gives CASRRQGNTEAFF.

The chain carries TRBV6-6 and TRBJ2-7, with D tentatively TRBD2 (7 bases). CDR1 and CDR2 (germline): MNHNY, SVGAGI (reference sequence). Trimming shortened V by 7 bases and J by 2 bases, and 18 bases separated the two germline ends. There are 15 residues in the CDR3. The CDR3 protein is CASNPGRGQTYEQYF. CDR3 in DNA: TGTGCCAGCAACCCGGGGCGGGGGCAAACCTACGAGCAGTACTTC.

The chain couples TRBV19 to TRBJ2-3; D might be TRBD1 (5 bases). The CDR3 runs to 15 residues. Trimming removed 9 bases at V and 1 base at J, with 17 bases between. Germline lookup yields CDR1 LNHDA and CDR2 SQIVND (reference sequence). The CDR3 region has the DNA TGTGCCAGCCACCCCTCCGACAGAGGCACAGATACGCAGTATTTT. Encoded protein: CASHPSDRGTDTQYF.

Details on this clone: The junction departs from the called germline gene at one end, perhaps through a read error. The rearrangement joins TRBV7-7 to TRBJ2-2, with 8 bases matching TRBD2. The CDR3 length is 16 residues. The germline CDR1 and CDR2 sequences are SSHAT and FNYEAQ (reference sequence). The CDR3 DNA sequence: TGTGCTAGCAGCTTGGCGGGGGGTACCAACACCGGGGAGCTGTTTTTT. Its protein product is CASSLAGGTNTGELFF. The complete variable domain, with remaining parts taken from reference TRBV7-7 and TRBJ2-2, reads GAGVSQSPRYKVTKRGQDVTLRCDPISSHATLYWYQQALGQGPEFLTYFNYEAQPDKSGLPSDRFSAERPEGSISTLTIQRTEQRDSAMYRCASSLAGGTNTGELFFGEGSRLTVL.

The rearrangement uses TRBV25-1 and TRBJ2-1, with a tentative D call TRBD1 (5 bases). The CDR3 covers 14 residues. Germline V CDR1 and CDR2: MGHDK, SYGVNS. V shed 6 bases and J shed 3 bases, with 12 bases lying between them. CDR3: CASRQRGLYNEQFF. CDR3 coding DNA: TGTGCCAGCAGACAAAGGGGCCTCTACAATGAGCAGTTCTTC. Full variable domain (remainder filled in from reference TRBV25-1 and TRBJ2-1): EADIYQTPRYLVIGTGKKITLECSQTMGHDKMYWYQQDPGMELHLIHYSYGVNSTEKGDLSSESTVSRIRTEHFPLTLESARPSHTSQYLCASRQRGLYNEQFFGPGTRLTVL.

The V gene is TRBV19, the J gene TRBJ1-2, with D possibly matching TRBD1 (5 bases). Germline CDR1 is LNHDA and CDR2 is SQIVND (reference sequence). Trimming pared 4 bases from V and 8 bases from J, leaving 26 bases between. The CDR3 runs 17 residues. Written as DNA, the CDR3 is TGTGCCAGTAGTACCACGGGGTTTACAGGACCTCGGAGCGGCTACACCTTC. It codes for CASSTTGFTGPRSGYTF. The whole variable domain, filled in from reference TRBV19 and TRBJ1-2, reads DGGITQSPKYLFRKEGQNVTLSCEQNLNHDAMYWYRQDPGQGLRLIYYSQIVNDFQKGDIAEGYSVSREKKESFPLTVTSAQKNPTAFYLCASSTTGFTGPRSGYTFGSGTRLTVV.

By sample fraction, this clone is medium-sized. This chain connects TRBV9 to TRBJ2-3, with D tentatively TRBD1 or TRBD2 (6 bases each). Trimming took 4 bases from V and 1 from J, leaving 16 bases between them. CDR3 length equals 16 residues. Germline V gene lookup returns CDR1 SGDLS and CDR2 YYNGEE. The CDR3 nucleotides are TGTGCCAGCAGCCCCGAGGGGGGTCTAGGCACAGATACGCAGTATTTT. Amino acid sequence: CASSPEGGLGTDTQYF.

The chain recombines TRBV5-4 with TRBJ1-6, with 10 bases fitting TRBD1. The CDR3 covers 15 residues. The J segment lost 8 bases and the V segment lost 0 bases, leaving 2 bases of the junction unmatched. Per germline, CDR1 SGHNT and CDR2 YYREEE (reference sequence). CDR3 residues: CASSLGGQGDSPLHF. CDR3 sequence (DNA): TGTGCCAGCAGCTTGGGAGGACAGGGGGATTCACCCCTCCACTTT. Full variable domain (missing parts from reference TRBV5-4 and TRBJ1-6): ETGVTQSPTHLIKTRGQQVTLRCSSQSGHNTVSWYQQALGQGPQFIFQYYREEENGRGNFPPRFSGLQFPNYSSELNVNALELDDSALYLCASSLGGQGDSPLHFGNGTRLTVT.

The V gene is TRBV30, the J gene TRBJ2-5; D is possibly TRBD1 (5 bases). Per germline, CDR1 GTSNPN and CDR2 SVGIG (reference sequence). There are 11 residues in the CDR3. The V and J ends lost 3 bases and 9 bases respectively, with 11 bases between them. The CDR3 DNA reads TGTGCCTGGAGCCAGACAGCCCCCCAGTACTTC. Its protein is CAWSQTAPQYF.

The rearrangement links TRBV7-2 to TRBJ2-7; TRBD1 aligns across 8 bases. J was trimmed by 3 bases and V by 0 bases; bases with no gene match: 7. The V gene's germline CDR1 is SGHTA and CDR2 FQGNSA. The CDR3 is 16 residues long. The CDR3 loop reads CASSLADPTGGYEQYF. CDR3 nucleotide sequence: TGTGCCAGCAGCTTAGCGGACCCCACAGGGGGCTACGAGCAGTACTTC.

The rearrangement links TRBV15 to TRBJ2-2, with a possible D match to TRBD1 (5 bases). The CDR3 is 17 amino acids. V was cut by 0 bases and J by 0 bases, with 11 bases left in between. Germline V gene sequence: CDR1 LNHNV, CDR2 YYDKDF (reference sequence). This CDR3 is CATSREGWGTNTGELFF. For the CDR3, the DNA is TGTGCCACCAGCAGAGAGGGGTGGGGCACGAACACCGGGGAGCTGTTTTTT. Full variable domain (missing parts from reference TRBV15 and TRBJ2-2): DAMVIQNPRYQVTQFGKPVTLSCSQTLNHNVMYWYQQKSSQAPKLLFHYYDKDFNNEADTPDNFQSRRPNTSFCFLDIRSPGLGDTAMYLCATSREGWGTNTGELFFGEGSRLTVL.

The chain links TRBV9 to TRBJ1-5; D not certain. The length of the CDR3 is 15 residues. The V end lost 2 bases, the J end lost 6 bases, and 15 bases lay between the germline ends. The V gene's germline CDR1 is SGDLS and CDR2 YYNGEE. The CDR3 nucleotides are TGTGCCAGCAGCGTTGATTCGATGCGTGGTCAGCCCCAGCATTTT. Translated, it gives CASSVDSMRGQPQHF.

This chain connects TRBV7-2 to TRBJ2-3; D is tentatively TRBD1 or TRBD2 (6 bases each). Germline CDR1 is SGHTA and CDR2 is FQGNSA. V shed 5 bases and J shed 0 bases, with 15 bases lying between them. The CDR3 is 16 residues long. The CDR3: CASSQRRGSSTDTQYF. The CDR3 DNA is TGTGCCAGCAGCCAGAGGAGGGGGTCTAGCACAGATACGCAGTATTTT.

V usage is TRBV9 and J usage is TRBJ2-1; D is ambiguous. This CDR3 comprises 14 residues. V lost 4 bases and J lost 3, with 11 bases in between. Germline V gives CDR1 SGDLS, CDR2 YYNGEE. CDR3 sequence (DNA): TGTGCCAGCAGCTCCCTGACCGACTACAATGAGCAGTTCTTC. Translating it yields CASSSLTDYNEQFF.

The gene calls are TRBV5-1 and TRBJ2-1; D might be TRBD1 (6 bases). This CDR3 spans 14 amino acids. Between the trimmed V and J ends, which lost 6 bases and 1 base, there was a span of 11 bases. Per germline, CDR1 SGHRS and CDR2 YFSETQ. The CDR3 protein is CASNRGGSYNEQFF. CDR3 nucleotides: TGCGCCAGCAACCGAGGGGGTTCCTACAATGAGCAGTTCTTC.